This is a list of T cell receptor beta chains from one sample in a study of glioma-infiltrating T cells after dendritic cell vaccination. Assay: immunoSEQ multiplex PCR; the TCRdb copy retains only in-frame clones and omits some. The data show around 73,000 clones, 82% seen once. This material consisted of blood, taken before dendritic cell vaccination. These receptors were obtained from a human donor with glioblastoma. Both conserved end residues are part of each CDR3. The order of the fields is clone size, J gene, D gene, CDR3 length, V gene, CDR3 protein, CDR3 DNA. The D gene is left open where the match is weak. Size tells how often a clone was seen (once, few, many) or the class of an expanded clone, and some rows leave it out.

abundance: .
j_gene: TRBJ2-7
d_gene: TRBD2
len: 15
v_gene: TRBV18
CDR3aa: CASSPIQRGPYEQYF
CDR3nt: TGTGCCAGCTCACCGATCCAGCGGGGGCCTTACGAGCAGTACTTC

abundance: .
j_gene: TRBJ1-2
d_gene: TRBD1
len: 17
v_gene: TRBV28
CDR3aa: CASSSMDRQGLYYGYTF
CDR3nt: TGTGCCAGCAGTTCCATGGACAGGCAAGGCCTCTACTATGGCTACACCTTC

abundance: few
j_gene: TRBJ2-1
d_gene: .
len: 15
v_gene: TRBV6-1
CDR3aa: CASIPTGSTHNEQFF
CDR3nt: TGTGCCAGCATCCCGACAGGTAGCACACACAATGAGCAGTTCTTC

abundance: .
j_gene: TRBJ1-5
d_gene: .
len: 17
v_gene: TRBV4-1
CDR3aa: CASSQESYRAGNQPQHF
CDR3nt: TGCGCCAGCAGCCAGGAAAGCTACAGGGCAGGCAATCAGCCCCAGCATTTT

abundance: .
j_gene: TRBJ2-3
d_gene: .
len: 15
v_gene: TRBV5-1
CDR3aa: CASSSGRGGTDTQYF
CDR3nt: TGCGCCAGCAGCTCCGGCAGGGGAGGCACAGATACGCAGTATTTT

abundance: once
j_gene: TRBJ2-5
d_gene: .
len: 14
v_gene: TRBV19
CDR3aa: CASSIAGIQETQYF
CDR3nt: TGTGCCAGTAGTATCGCCGGGATCCAAGAGACCCAGTACTTC

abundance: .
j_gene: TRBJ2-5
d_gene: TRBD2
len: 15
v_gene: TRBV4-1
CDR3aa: CASSQGSAGGETQYF
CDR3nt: TGCGCCAGCAGCCAAGGGTCAGCGGGAGGAGAGACCCAGTACTTC

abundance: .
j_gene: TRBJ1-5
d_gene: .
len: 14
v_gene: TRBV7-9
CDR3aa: CASSLDEGNQPQHF
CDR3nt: TGTGCCAGCAGCTTAGATGAGGGCAATCAGCCCCAGCATTTT

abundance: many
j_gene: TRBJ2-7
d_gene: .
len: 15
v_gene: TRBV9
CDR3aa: CASSVEAGLPYEQYF
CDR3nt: TGTGCCAGCAGCGTAGAGGCAGGCCTTCCCTACGAGCAGTACTTC

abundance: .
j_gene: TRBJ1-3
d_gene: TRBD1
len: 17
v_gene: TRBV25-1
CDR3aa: CASSEPSRTGPGNTIYF
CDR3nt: TGTGCCAGCAGTGAACCCTCAAGGACAGGGCCTGGAAACACCATATATTTT

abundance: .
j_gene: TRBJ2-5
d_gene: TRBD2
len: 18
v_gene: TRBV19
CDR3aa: CASSIDWGLAEKQETQYF
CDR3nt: TGTGCCAGTAGTATAGATTGGGGACTAGCGGAAAAACAAGAGACCCAGTACTTC

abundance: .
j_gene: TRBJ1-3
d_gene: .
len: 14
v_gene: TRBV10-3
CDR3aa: CAISAGSSGNTIYF
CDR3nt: TGTGCCATCAGCGCCGGTAGCTCTGGAAACACCATATATTTT

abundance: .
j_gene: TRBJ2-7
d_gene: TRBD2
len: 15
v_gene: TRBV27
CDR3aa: CASSSLAGAYYEQYF
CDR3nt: TGTGCCAGCAGTTCCCTAGCGGGGGCCTATTACGAGCAGTACTTC

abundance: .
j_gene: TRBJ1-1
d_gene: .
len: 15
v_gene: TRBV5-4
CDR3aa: CASSLGREANTEAFF
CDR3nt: TGTGCCAGCAGCTTGGGCAGGGAAGCGAACACTGAAGCTTTCTTT

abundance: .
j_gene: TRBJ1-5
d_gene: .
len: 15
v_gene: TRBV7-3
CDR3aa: CASSPLTGKGQPQHF
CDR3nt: TGTGCCAGCAGCCCCCTCACAGGGAAGGGTCAGCCCCAGCATTTT

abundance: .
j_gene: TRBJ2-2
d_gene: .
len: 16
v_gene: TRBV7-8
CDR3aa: CASSLEGLANTGELFF
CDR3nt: TGTGCCAGCAGCTTAGAGGGACTCGCGAACACCGGGGAGCTGTTTTTT

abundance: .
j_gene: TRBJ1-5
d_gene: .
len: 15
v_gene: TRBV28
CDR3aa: CASNQQGVIGQPQHF
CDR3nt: TGTGCCAGCAACCAACAGGGTGTTATTGGGCAGCCCCAGCATTTT

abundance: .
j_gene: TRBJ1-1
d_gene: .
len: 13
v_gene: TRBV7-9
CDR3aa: CASSSYMNTEAFF
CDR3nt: TGTGCCAGCAGCTCCTATATGAACACTGAAGCTTTCTTT

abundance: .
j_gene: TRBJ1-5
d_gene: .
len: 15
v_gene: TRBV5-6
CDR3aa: CASSSGMRSNQPQHF
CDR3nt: TGTGCCAGCAGTTCAGGGATGAGGAGCAATCAGCCCCAGCATTTT

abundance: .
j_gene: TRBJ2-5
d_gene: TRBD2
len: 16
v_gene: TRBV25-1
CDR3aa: CASSLGSGGLQETQYF
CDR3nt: TGTGCCAGCAGCCTCGGGAGCGGGGGCCTACAAGAGACCCAGTACTTC

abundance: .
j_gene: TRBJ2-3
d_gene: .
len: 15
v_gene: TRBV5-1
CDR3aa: CASSGKVLDTDTQYF
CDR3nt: TGCGCCAGCAGCGGTAAGGTACTAGACACAGATACGCAGTATTTT

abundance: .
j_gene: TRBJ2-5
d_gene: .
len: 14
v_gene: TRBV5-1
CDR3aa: CASSMRILEETQYF
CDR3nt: TGCGCCAGCAGTATGCGGATACTAGAAGAGACCCAGTACTTC

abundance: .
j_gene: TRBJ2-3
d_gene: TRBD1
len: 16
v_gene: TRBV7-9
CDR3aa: CASLRFRTGDTDTQYF
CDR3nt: TGTGCCAGCTTAAGATTTAGGACAGGGGACACAGATACGCAGTATTTT

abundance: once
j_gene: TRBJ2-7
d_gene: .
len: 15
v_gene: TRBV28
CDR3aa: CASSLKRRSSYEQYF
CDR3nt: TGTGCCAGCAGTTTAAAAAGGAGGAGCTCCTACGAGCAGTACTTC

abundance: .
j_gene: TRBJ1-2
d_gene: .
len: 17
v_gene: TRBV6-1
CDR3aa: CASSDRVQGLSNYGYTF
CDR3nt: TGTGCCAGCAGTGACCGCGTACAGGGTCTGTCTAACTATGGCTACACCTTC

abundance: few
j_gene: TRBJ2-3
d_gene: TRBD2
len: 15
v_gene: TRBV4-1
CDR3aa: CASTQWPGRGDTQYF
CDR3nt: TGCGCCAGCACCCAATGGCCGGGGCGGGGGGATACGCAGTATTTT

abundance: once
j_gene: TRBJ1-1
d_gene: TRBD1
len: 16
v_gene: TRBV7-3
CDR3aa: CASSSTGTGVHTEAFF
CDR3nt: TGTGCCAGCAGCTCGACCGGGACAGGGGTGCACACTGAAGCTTTCTTT

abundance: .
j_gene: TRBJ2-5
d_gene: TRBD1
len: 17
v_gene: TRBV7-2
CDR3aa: CANQFSDRISIWETQYF
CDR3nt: TGTGCCAACCAATTTTCGGACAGGATATCGATATGGGAGACCCAGTACTTC

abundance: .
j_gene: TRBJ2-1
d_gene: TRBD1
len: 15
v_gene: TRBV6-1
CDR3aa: CASSPIRDSINEQFF
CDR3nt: TGTGCCAGCAGTCCAATAAGGGACAGCATCAATGAGCAGTTCTTC

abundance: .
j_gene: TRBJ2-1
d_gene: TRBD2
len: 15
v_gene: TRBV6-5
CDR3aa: CASTPGLAPYNEQFF
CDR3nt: TGTGCCAGCACCCCGGGACTAGCTCCCTACAATGAGCAGTTCTTC

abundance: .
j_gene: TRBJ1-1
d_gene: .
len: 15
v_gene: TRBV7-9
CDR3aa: CASSLEVDRNTEAFF
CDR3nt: TGTGCCAGCAGCTTAGAGGTGGACAGGAACACTGAAGCTTTCTTT

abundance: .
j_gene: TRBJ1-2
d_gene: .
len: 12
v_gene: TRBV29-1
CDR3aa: CSVAGSNYGYTF
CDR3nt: TGCAGCGTTGCAGGGTCTAACTATGGCTACACCTTC

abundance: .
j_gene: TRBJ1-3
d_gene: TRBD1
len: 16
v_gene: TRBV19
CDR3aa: CASIAGTGISGNTIYF
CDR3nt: TGTGCCAGTATAGCCGGGACAGGGATCTCCGGAAACACCATATATTTT

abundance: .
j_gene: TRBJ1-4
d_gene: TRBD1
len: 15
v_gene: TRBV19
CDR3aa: CASSTPSQGGEKLFF
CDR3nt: TGTGCCAGTAGTACCCCTTCCCAGGGGGGTGAAAAACTGTTTTTT

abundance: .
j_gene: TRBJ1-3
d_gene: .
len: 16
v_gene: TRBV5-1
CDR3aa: CASSWGGNNVGNTIYF
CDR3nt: TGCGCCAGCAGCTGGGGGGGAAACAACGTCGGAAACACCATATATTTT

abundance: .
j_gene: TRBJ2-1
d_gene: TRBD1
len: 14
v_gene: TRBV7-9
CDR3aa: CASSLDRAGNEQFF
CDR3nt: TGTGCCAGCAGCTTGGACAGGGCCGGCAATGAGCAGTTCTTC

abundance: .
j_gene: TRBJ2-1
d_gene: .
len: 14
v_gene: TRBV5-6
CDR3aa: CASSLQGGINEQFF
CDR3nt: TGTGCCAGCAGCTTGCAGGGAGGAATCAATGAGCAGTTCTTC

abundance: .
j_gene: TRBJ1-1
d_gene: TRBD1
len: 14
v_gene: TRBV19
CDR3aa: CASSDPGTDTEAFF
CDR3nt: TGTGCCAGTAGCGACCCCGGGACAGACACTGAAGCTTTCTTT

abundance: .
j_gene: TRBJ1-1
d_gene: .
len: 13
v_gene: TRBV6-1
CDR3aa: CASSVEAGYEAFF
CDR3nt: TGTGCCAGCAGTGTCGAGGCAGGGTATGAAGCTTTCTTT